This T cell receptor beta chain came from a study of regulatory T cells in long-lasting Graves disease. Sequencing libraries for TCR beta were prepared with iRepertoire HTBI primers and Arm-PCR of CDR3 regions. TCRdb reprocessed the multiplex PCR reads with MiXCR, giving one entry per CDR3 protein. Altogether a few hundred thousand distinct CDR3 sequences are present, about 15% being singletons, with the ten largest covering about 23%. In the case of this clonotype: Its antigen remains unknown.

The sample's time point: newly diagnosed GD, antithyroid drugs for less than 3 months. Extracted RNA from PBMCs served as the source of the TCR library. It was by American Thyroid Association guidelines that Graves' disease was diagnosed. Staff drew around 8.6 milliliters of peripheral blood into EDTA tubes. Study-level findings and limits: Persistent Graves' patients showed a TCR diversity that was lower than that of newly diagnosed ones.

CDR1 MNHNS and CDR2 SASEGT come from the germline V gene. The V end lost 6 bases, the J end lost 0 bases, and 11 bases lay between the germline ends. The CDR3 runs to 15 residues. This sample was shared with a second study, whose subject was T cells in Graves' hyperthyroidism and ophthalmopathy.

This rearrangement joins TRBV6-1 to TRBJ2-2; no clear D. The specimen was peripheral blood mononuclear cells (PBMCs), collected at new diagnosis, from a patient treated with antithyroid drugs. The origin of this receptor is a woman under 30 with Graves disease. CDR3 nucleotides: TGTGCCAGCAGCCGGATCAACGCGAACACCGGGGAGCTGTTTTTT. Its translation: CASSRINANTGELFF.